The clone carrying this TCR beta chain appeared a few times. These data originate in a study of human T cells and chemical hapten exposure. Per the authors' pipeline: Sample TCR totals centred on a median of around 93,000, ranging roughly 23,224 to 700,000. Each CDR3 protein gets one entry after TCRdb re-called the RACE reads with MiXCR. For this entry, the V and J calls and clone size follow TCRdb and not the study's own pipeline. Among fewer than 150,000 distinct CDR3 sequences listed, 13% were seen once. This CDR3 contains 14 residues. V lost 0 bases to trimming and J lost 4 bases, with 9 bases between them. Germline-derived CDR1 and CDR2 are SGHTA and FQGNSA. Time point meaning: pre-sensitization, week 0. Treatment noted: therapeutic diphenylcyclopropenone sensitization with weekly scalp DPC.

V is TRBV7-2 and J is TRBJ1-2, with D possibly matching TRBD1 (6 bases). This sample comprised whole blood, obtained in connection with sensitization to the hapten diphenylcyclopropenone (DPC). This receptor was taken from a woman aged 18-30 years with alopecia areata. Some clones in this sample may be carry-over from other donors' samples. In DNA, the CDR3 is TGTGCCAGCAGCTTAGCACAGGGCGGCTATGGCTACACCTTC. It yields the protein CASSLAQGGYGYTF.